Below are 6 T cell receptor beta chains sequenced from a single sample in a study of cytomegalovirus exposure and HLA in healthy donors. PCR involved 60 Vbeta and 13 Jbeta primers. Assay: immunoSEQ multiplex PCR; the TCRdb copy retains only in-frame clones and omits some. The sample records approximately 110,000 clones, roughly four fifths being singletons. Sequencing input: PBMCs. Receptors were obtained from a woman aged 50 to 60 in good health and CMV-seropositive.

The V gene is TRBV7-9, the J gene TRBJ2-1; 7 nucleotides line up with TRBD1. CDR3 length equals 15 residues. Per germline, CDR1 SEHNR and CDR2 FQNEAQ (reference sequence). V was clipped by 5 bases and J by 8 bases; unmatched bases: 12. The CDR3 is CASSRGTEMLDEQFF. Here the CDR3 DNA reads TGTGCCAGCAGCCGTGGGACAGAGATGCTGGATGAGCAGTTCTTC.

The CDR3: CASSDGGTSGTAGEQYF. DNA of the CDR3: TGCGCCAGCAGTGACGGCGGGACTAGCGGGACGGCGGGAGAGCAGTACTTC. The genes are TRBV10-1 and TRBJ2-7; 13 positions match TRBD2. Trimming removed 3 bases from V and 7 bases from J; junction bases left unmatched: 12. The CDR3 runs to 17 residues. Germline V gene lookup returns CDR1 WNHNN and CDR2 SYGVQD (reference sequence).

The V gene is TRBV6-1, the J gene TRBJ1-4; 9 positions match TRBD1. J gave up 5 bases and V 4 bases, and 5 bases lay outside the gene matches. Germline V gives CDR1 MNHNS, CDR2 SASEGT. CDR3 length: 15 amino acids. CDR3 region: CASSGTGTGNEKLFF. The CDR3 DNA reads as TGTGCCAGCAGTGGAACCGGGACAGGGAATGAAAAACTGTTTTTT.

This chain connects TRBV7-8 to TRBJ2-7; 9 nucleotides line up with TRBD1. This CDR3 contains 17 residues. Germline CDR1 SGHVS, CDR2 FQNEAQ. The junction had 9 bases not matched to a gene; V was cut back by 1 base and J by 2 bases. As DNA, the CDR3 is TGTGCCAGCAGCTTAGTGTTACCGGGACAGGGAGCCTACGAGCAGTACTTC. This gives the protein CASSLVLPGQGAYEQYF. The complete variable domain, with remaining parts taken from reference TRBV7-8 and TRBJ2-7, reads GAGVSQSPRYKVAKRGQDVALRCDPISGHVSLFWYQQALGQGPEFLTYFQNEAQLDKSGLPSDRFFAERPEGSVSTLKIQRTQQEDSAVYLCASSLVLPGQGAYEQYFGPGTRLTVT.

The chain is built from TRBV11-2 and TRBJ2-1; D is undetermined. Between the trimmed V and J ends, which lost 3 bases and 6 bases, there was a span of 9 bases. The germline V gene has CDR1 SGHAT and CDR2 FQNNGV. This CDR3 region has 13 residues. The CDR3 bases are TGTGCCAGCAGCTTGGGCACCAGCAATGAGCAGTTCTTC. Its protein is CASSLGTSNEQFF.

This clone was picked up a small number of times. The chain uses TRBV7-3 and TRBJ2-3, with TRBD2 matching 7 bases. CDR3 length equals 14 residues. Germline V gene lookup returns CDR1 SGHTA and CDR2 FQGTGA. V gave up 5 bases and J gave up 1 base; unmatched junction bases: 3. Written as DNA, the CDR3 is TGTGCCAGCAGCCCGAGCGGGGGCACAGATACGCAGTATTTT. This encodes CASSPSGGTDTQYF. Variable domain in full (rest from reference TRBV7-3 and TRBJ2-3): GAGVSQTPSNKVTEKGKYVELRCDPISGHTALYWYRQSLGQGPEFLIYFQGTGAADDSGLPNDRFFAVRPEGSVSTLKIQRTERGDSAVYLCASSPSGGTDTQYFGPGTRLTVL.